This T cell receptor (beta chain) stems from a study of cytomegalovirus exposure and HLA in healthy donors. The donors were members of the roughly 130-subject validation cohort (separate from the approximately 670-subject first cohort). A word on this clone: Its antigen is unidentified.

Sequencing used immunoSEQ multiplex PCR; TCRdb keeps in-frame clones, though not all of them. This table holds some 330,000 clones, roughly 90% found once. The CDR3 contains 15 residues. The trim removed 4 bases at V and 7 bases at J, leaving 8 bases unmatched. CDR1 is SEHNR and CDR2 is FQNEAQ in the germline V gene (reference sequence). Study observations and caveats: That first-cohort TCR clusters tended to co-occur in the roughly 120 validation repertoires was found in a later analysis. Some TCR beta chains (about 180 of them) were listed as cytomegalovirus-associated. In vitro, a few CMV-associated chains proved specific for CMV antigens.

This receptor was identified in a woman younger than 35 in good health and CMV-seronegative. The specimen was PBMCs. The genes are TRBV7-9 and TRBJ1-1, with 11 bases identical to TRBD1. The CDR3 here is CASSSPGTGGDEAFF. The CDR3 DNA reads TGTGCCAGCAGCTCCCCCGGGACAGGGGGTGATGAAGCTTTCTTT.